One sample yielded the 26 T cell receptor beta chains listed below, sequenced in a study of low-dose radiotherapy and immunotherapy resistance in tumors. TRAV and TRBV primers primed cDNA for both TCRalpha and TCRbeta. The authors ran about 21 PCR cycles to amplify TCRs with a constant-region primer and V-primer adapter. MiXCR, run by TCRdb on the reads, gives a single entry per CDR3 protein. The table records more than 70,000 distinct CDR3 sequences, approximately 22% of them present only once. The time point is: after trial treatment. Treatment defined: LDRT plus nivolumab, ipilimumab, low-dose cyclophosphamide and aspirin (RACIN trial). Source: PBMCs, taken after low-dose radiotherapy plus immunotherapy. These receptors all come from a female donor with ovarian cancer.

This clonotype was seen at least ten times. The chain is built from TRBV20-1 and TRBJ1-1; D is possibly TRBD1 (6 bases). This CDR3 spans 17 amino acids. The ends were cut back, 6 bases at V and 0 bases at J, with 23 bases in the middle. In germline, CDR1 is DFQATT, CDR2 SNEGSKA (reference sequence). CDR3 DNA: TGCAGTGCCCGCGACCTCACCCCGGGACAAATGAACACTGAAGCTTTCTTT. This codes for CSARDLTPGQMNTEAFF.

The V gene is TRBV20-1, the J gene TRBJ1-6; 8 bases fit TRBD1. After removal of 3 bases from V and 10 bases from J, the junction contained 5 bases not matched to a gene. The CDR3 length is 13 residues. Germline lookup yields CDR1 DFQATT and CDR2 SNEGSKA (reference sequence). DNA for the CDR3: TGCAGTGCTAGTGGACAGGGAGGCTCACCCCTCCACTTT. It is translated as CSASGQGGSPLHF.

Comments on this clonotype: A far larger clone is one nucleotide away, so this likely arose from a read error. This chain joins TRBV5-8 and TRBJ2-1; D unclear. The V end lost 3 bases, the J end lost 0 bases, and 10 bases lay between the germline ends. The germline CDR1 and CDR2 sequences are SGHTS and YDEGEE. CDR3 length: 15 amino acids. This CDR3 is CASSYDPGSYNEQFF. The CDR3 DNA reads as TGTGCCAGCAGCTACGACCCTGGCTCCTACAATGAGCAGTTCTTC.

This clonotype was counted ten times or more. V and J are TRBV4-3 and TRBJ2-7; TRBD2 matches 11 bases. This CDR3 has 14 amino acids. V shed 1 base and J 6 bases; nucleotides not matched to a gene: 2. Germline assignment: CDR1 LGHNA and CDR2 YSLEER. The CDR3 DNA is TGCGCCAGCAGCCAAGTAGGGACTAGCGGCGAGCAGTACTTC. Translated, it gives CASSQVGTSGEQYF.

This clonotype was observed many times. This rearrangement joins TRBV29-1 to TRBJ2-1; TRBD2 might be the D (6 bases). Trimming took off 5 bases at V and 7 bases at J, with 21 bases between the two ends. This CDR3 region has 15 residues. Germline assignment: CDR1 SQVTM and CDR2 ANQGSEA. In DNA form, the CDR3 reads TGCAGCGTTAATGGAGGGACCGGCTCCGGAAATGAGCAGTTCTTC. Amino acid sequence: CSVNGGTGSGNEQFF.

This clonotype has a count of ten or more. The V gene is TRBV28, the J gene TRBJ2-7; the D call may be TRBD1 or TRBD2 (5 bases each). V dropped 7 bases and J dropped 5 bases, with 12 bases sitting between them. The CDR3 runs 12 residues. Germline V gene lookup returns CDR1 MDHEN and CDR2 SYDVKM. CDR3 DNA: TGTGCCAGCAACTCAGGGACCCACGAGCAGTACTTC. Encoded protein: CASNSGTHEQYF. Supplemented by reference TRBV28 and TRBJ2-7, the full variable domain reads DVKVTQSSRYLVKRTGEKVFLECVQDMDHENMFWYRQDPGLGLRLIYFSYDVKMKEKGDIPEGYSVSREKKERFSLILESASTNQTSMYLCASNSGTHEQYFGPGTRLTVT.

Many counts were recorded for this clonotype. The CDR3: CSVSTGSNQPQHF. The DNA of the CDR3 is TGCAGCGTGTCGACAGGGAGCAATCAGCCCCAGCATTTT. This chain uses TRBV29-1 with TRBJ1-5; the match to TRBD1 covers 7 bases. The V gene end was trimmed by 6 bases and the J gene end by 1 base; junction bases not matched to a gene: 3. Germline CDR1 reads SQVTM; CDR2 reads ANQGSEA. This CDR3 has 13 amino acids.

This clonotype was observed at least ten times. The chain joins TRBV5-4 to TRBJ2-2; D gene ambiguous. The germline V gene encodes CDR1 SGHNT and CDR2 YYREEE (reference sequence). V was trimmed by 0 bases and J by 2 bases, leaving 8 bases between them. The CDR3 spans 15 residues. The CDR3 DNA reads TGTGCCAGCAGCTTGGCGGCGGCTAACACCGGGGAGCTGTTTTTT. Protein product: CASSLAAANTGELFF.

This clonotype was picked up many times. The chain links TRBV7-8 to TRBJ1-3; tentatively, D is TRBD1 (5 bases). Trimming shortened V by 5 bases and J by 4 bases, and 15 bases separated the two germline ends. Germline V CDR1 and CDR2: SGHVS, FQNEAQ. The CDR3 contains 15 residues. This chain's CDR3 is CASSIKRGEGNTIYF. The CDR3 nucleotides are TGTGCCAGCAGCATCAAAAGGGGCGAAGGAAACACCATATATTTT.

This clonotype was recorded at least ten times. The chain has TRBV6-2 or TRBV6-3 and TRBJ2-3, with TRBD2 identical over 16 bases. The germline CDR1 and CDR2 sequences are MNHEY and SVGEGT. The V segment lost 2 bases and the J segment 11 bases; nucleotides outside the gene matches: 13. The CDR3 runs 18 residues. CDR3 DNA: TGTGCCAGCAGTTACGCTCCGGGACTAGCGGGAGGGCCACCGGGGCAGTATTTT. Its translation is CASSYAPGLAGGPPGQYF.

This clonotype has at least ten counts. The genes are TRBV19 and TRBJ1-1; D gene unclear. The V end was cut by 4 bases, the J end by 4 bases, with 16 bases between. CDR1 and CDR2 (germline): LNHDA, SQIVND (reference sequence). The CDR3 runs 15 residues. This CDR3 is CASSNPHGGLTEAFF. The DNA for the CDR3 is TGTGCCAGTAGTAACCCCCACGGTGGTCTCACTGAAGCTTTCTTT. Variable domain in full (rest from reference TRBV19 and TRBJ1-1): DGGITQSPKYLFRKEGQNVTLSCEQNLNHDAMYWYRQDPGQGLRLIYYSQIVNDFQKGDIAEGYSVSREKKESFPLTVTSAQKNPTAFYLCASSNPHGGLTEAFFGQGTRLTVV.

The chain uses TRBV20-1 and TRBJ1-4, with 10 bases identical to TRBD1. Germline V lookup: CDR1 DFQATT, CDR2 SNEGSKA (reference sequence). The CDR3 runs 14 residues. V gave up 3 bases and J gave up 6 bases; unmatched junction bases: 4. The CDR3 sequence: CSASSTGGYEKLFF. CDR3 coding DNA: TGCAGTGCTAGTTCGACAGGGGGCTATGAAAAACTGTTTTTT.

CDR3 bases: TGTGCCAGCAGCTTATCGAGACCCGGGATCGATAACACTGAAGCTTTCTTT. The encoded protein is CASSLSRPGIDNTEAFF. The chain links TRBV13 to TRBJ1-1, with D hard to call. This CDR3 is built from 17 residues. CDR1 is PRHDT, CDR2 FYEKMQ, per germline (reference sequence). V was shortened by 2 bases and J by 2 bases, with 18 bases between the two germline ends.

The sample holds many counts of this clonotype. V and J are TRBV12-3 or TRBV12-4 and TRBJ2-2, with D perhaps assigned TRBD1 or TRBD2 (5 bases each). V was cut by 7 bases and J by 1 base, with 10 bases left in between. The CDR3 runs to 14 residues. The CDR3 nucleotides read TGTGCCAGCAAAGGGACGAGGAACACCGGGGAGCTGTTTTTT. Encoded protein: CASKGTRNTGELFF.

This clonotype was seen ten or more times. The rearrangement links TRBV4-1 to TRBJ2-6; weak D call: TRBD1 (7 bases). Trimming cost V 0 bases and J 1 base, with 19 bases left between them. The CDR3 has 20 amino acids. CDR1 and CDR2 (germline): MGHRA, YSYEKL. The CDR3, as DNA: TGCGCCAGCAGCCAAGATAATGGAGGGGGCCTCGGATCTGGGGCCAACGTCCTGACTTTC. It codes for CASSQDNGGGLGSGANVLTF.

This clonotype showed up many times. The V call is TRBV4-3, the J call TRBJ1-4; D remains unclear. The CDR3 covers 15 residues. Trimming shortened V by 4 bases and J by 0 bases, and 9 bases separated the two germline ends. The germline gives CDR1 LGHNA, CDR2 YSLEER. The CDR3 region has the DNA TGCGCCAGCAGCCGAGAGACTGCAACTAATGAAAAACTGTTTTTT. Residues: CASSRETATNEKLFF.

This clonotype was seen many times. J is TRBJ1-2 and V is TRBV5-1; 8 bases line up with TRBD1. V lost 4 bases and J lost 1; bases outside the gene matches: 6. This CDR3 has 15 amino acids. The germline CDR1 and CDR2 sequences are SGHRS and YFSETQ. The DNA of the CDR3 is TGCGCCAGCAGCGCAGGACAGGGAGTTAACTATGGCTACACCTTC. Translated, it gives CASSAGQGVNYGYTF.

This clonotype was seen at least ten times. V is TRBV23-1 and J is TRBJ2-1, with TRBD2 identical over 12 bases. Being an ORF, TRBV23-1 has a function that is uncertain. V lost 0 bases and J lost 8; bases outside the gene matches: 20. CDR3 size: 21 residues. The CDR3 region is CASSQSSVRKGTSGRKDEQFF. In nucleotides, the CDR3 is TGCGCCAGCAGTCAATCGTCGGTTCGGAAGGGAACTAGCGGGAGGAAAGATGAGCAGTTCTTC.

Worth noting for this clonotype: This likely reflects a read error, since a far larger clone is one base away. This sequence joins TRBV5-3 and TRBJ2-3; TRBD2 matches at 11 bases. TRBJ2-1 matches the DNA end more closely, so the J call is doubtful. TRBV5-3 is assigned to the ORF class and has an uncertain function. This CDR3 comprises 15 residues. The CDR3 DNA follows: TGTGCCAGCAGCGCCATAGCGGGGGGGTACAATGAGCAGTTCTTC. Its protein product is CASSAIAGGYNEQFF.

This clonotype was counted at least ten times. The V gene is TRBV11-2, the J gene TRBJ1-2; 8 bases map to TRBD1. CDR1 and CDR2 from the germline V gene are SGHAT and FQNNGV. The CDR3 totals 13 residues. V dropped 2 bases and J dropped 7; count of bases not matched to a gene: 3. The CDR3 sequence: CASSLQGASGYTF. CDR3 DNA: TGTGCCAGCAGCTTACAGGGGGCAAGTGGCTACACCTTC.

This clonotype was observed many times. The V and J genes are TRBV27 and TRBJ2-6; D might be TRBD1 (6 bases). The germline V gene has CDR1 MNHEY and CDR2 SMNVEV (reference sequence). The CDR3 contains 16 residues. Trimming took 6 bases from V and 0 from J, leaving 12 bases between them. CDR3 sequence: CASRPGHNSGANVLTF. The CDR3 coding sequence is TGTGCCAGCAGACCGGGACACAACTCTGGGGCCAACGTCCTGACTTTC.

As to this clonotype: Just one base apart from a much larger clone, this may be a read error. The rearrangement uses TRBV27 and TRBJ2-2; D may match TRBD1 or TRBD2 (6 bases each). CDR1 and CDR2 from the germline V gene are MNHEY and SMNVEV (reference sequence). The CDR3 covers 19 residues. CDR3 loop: CASSLFAPTGYENTGGLFF. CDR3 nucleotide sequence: TGTGCCAGCAGTTTATTTGCCCCTACAGGGTATGAAAACACCGGGGGGCTGTTTTTT.

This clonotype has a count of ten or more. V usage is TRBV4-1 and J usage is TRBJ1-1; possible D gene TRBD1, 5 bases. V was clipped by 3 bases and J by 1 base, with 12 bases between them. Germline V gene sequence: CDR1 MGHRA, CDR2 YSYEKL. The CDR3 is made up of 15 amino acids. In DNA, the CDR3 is TGCGCCAGCAGCCAGCCGACAAGGGGGAACACTGAAGCTTTCTTT. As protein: CASSQPTRGNTEAFF.

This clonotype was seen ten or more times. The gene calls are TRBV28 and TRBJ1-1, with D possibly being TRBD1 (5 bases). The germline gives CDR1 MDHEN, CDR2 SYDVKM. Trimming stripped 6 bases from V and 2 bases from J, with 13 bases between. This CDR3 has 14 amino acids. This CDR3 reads CASSHSRVNTEAFF. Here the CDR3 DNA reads TGTGCCAGCAGCCACTCCAGGGTTAACACTGAAGCTTTCTTT.

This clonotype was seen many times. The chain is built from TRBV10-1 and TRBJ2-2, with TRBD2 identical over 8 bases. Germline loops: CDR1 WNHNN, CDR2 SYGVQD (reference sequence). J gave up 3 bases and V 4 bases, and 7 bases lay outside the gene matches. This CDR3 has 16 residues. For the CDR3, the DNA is TGCGCCAGCAGTGCAATCGGGACTAGAGACACCGGGGAGCTGTTTTTT. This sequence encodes CASSAIGTRDTGELFF.

The DNA of the CDR3 is TGTGCCAGCAGTAAATCCGGGACAGGGAGCTCCTACGAGCAGTACTTC. It translates to CASSKSGTGSSYEQYF. The chain has TRBV6-1 and TRBJ2-7; 9 nucleotides match TRBD1. CDR1 and CDR2 from the germline V gene are MNHNS and SASEGT. This CDR3 comprises 16 residues. J was trimmed by 0 bases and V by 5 bases; bases with no gene match: 8.